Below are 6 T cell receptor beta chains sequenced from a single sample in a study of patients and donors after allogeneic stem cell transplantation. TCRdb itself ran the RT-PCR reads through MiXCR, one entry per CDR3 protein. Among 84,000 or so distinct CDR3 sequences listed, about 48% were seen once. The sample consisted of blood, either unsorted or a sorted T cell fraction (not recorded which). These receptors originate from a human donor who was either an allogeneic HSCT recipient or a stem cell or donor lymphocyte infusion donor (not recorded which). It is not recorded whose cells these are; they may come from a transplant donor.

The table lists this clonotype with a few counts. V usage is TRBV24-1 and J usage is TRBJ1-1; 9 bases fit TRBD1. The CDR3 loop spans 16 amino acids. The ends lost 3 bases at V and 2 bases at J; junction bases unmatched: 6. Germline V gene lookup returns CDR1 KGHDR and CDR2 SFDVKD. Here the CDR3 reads CATSDPGTGINTEAFF. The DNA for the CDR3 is TGTGCCACCAGTGATCCCGGGACAGGGATAAACACTGAAGCTTTCTTT.

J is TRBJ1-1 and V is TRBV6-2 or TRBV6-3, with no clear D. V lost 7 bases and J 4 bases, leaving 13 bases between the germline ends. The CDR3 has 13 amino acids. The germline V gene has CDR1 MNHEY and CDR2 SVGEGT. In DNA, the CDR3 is TGTGCCAGCACCCTCGCACCGCGCACTGAAGCTTTCTTT. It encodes CASTLAPRTEAFF.

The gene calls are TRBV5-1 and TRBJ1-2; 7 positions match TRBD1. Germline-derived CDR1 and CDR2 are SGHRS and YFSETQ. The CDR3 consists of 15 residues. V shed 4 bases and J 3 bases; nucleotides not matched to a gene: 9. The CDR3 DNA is TGCGCCAGCAGCCTCTGGTCCGGGACAGACTATGGCTACACCTTC. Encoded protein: CASSLWSGTDYGYTF. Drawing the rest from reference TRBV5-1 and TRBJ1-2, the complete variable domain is KAGVTQTPRYLIKTRGQQVTLSCSPISGHRSVSWYQQTPGQGLQFLFEYFSETQRNKGNFPGRFSGRQFSNSRSEMNVSTLELGDSALYLCASSLWSGTDYGYTFGSGTRLTVV.

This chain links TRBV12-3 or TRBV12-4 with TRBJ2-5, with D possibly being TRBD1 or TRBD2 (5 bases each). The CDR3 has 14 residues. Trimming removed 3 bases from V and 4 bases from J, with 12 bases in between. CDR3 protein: CASSLGTKGETQYF. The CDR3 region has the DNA TGTGCCAGCAGTTTGGGGACGAAGGGAGAGACCCAGTACTTC.

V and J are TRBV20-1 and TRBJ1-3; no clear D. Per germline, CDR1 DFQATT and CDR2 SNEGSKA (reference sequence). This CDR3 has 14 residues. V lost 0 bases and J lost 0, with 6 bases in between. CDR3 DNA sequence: TGCAGTGCTAGAGATCGACACTCTGGAAACACCATATATTTT. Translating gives CSARDRHSGNTIYF.

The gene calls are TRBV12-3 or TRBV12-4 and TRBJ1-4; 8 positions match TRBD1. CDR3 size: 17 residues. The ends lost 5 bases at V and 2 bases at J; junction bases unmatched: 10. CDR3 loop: CASSPDQGARTNEKLFF. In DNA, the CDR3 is TGTGCCAGCAGTCCGGACCAGGGGGCGCGGACTAATGAAAAACTGTTTTTT.